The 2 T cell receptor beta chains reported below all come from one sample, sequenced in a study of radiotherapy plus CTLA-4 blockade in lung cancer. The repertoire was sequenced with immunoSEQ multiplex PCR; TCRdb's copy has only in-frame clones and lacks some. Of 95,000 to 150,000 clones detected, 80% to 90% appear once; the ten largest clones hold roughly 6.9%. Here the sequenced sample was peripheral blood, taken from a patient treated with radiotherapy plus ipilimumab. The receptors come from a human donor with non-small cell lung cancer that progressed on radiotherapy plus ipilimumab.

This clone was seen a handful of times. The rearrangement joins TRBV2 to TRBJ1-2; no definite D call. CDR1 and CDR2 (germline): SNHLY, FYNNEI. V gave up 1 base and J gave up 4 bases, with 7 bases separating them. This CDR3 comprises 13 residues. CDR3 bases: TGTGCCAGCAGTGAAGACCGATCCTATGGCTACACCTTC. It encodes CASSEDRSYGYTF.

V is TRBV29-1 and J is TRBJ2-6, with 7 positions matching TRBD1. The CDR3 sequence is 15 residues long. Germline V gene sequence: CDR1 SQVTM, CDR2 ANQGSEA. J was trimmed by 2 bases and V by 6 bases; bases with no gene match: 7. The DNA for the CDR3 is TGCAGCGTGAGGGGGCAGGGGGCTGGGGCCAACGTCCTGACTTTC. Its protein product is CSVRGQGAGANVLTF.